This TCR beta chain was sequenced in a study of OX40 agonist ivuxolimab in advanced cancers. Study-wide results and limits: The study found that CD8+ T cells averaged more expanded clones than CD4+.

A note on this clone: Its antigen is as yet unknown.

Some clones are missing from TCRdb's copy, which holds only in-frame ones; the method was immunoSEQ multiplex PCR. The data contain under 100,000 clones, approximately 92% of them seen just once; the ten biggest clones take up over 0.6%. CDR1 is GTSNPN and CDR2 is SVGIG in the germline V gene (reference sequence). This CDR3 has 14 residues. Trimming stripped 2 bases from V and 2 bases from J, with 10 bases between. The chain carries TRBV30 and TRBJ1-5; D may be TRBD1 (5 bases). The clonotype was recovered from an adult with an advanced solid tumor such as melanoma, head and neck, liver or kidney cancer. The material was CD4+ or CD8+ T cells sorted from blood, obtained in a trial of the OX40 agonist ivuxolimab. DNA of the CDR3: TGTGCCTGGAGTACAGGTGGGGGCAATCAGCCCCAGCATTTT. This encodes CAWSTGGGNQPQHF. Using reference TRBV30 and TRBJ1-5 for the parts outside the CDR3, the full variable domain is SQTIHQWPATLVQPVGSPLSLECTVEGTSNPNLYWYRQAAGRGLQLLFYSVGIGQISSEVPQNLSASRPQDRQFILSSKKLLLSDSGFYLCAWSTGGGNQPQHFGDGTRLSIL.